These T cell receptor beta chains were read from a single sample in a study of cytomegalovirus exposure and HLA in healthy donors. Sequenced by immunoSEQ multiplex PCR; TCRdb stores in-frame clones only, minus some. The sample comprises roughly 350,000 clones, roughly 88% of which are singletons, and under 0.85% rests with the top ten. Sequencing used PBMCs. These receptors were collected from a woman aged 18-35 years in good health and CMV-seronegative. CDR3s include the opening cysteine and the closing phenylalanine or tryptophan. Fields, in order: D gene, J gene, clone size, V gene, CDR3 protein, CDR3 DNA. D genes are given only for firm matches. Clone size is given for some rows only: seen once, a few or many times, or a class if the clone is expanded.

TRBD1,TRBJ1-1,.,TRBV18,CASSPKTGDTEAFF,TGTGCCAGCTCACCAAAGACAGGGGACACTGAAGCTTTCTTT
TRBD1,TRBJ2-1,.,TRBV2,CASRETGGPYNEQFF,TGTGCCAGCAGGGAGACAGGGGGCCCCTACAATGAGCAGTTCTTC
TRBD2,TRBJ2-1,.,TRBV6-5,CASSPSREARNEQFF,TGTGCCAGCAGTCCGAGCCGGGAGGCTCGAAATGAGCAGTTCTTC
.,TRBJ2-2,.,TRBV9,CASASGNTGELFF,TGTGCCAGCGCAAGCGGGAACACCGGGGAGCTGTTTTTT
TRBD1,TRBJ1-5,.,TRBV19,CASGTGGAYSNQPQHF,TGTGCCAGCGGGACAGGGGGCGCCTATAGCAATCAGCCCCAGCATTTT
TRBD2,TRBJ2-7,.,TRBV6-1,CASRSLAGGSYEQYF,TGTGCCAGCAGATCACTAGCGGGAGGCTCCTACGAGCAGTACTTC
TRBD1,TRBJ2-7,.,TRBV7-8,CASSWGRLGDRGSYEQYF,TGTGCCAGCAGCTGGGGCAGACTAGGCGACAGGGGCTCCTACGAGCAGTACTTC
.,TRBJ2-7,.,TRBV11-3,CASSLNTFYEQYF,TGTGCCAGCAGCTTAAATACTTTCTACGAGCAGTACTTC
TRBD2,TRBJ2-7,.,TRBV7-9,CASSLGGLLPYEQYF,TGTGCCAGCAGCTTAGGGGGACTACTGCCGTACGAGCAGTACTTC
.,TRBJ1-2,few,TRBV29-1,CSVDSSYGYTF,TGCAGCGTAGACAGCTCCTATGGCTACACCTTC
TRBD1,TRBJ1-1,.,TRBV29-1,CSVERPGGVGTEAFF,TGCAGCGTTGAAAGGCCAGGGGGCGTCGGCACTGAAGCTTTCTTT